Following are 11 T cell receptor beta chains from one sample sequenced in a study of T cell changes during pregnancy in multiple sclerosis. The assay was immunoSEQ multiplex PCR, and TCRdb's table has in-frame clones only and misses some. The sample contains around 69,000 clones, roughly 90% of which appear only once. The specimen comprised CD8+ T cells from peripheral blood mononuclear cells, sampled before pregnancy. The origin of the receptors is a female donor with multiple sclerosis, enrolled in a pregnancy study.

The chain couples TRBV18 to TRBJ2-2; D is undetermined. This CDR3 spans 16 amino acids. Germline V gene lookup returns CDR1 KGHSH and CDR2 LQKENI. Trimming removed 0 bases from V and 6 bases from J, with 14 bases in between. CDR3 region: CASSPPPPTPSGELFF. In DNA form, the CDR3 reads TGTGCCAGCTCACCACCGCCGCCTACCCCTTCCGGGGAGCTGTTTTTT.

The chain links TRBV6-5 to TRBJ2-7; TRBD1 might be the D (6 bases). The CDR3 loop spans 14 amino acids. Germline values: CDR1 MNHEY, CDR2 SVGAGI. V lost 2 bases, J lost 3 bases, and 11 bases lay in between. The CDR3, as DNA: TGTGCCAGCAGTTACGAAGGGGGTGGCTACGAGCAGTACTTC. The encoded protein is CASSYEGGGYEQYF.

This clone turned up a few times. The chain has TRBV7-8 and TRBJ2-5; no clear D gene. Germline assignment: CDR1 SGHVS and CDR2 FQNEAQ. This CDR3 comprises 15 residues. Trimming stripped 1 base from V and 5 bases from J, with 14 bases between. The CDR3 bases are TGTGCCAGCAGCTTAGTTTCGAGCCTTGTGGAGACCCAGTACTTC. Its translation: CASSLVSSLVETQYF.

For the CDR3, the DNA is TGTGCCAGTATCGGGTACACTGAAGCTTTCTTT. Its translation: CASIGYTEAFF. The rearrangement joins TRBV19 to TRBJ1-1, with D uncertain. The CDR3 covers 11 residues. Germline V gene lookup returns CDR1 LNHDA and CDR2 SQIVND (reference sequence). V lost 7 bases and J 3 bases, leaving 6 bases between the germline ends.

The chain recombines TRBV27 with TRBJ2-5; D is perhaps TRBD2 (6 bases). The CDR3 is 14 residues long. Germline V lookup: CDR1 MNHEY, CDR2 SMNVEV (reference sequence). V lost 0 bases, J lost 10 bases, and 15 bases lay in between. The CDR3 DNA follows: TGTGCCAGCAGTTTATCGAGAGGCTCCGGGGGCCAGTACTTC. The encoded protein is CASSLSRGSGGQYF.

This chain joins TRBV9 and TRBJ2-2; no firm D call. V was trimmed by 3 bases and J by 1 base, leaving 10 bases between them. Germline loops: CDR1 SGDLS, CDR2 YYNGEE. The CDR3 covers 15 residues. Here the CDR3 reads CASSAFVQNTGELFF. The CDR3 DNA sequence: TGTGCCAGCAGCGCGTTCGTACAGAACACCGGGGAGCTGTTTTTT. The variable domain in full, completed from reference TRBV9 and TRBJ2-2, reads DSGVTQTPKHLITATGQRVTLRCSPRSGDLSVYWYQQSLDQGLQFLIQYYNGEERAKGNILERFSAQQFPDLHSELNLSSLELGDSALYFCASSAFVQNTGELFFGEGSRLTVL.

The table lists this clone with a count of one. CDR3 region: CASSYVAGASTDTQYF. Written as DNA, the CDR3 is TGTGCCAGCAGTTACGTTGCGGGGGCAAGCACAGATACGCAGTATTTT. The V call is TRBV6-6, the J call TRBJ2-3; weak D call: TRBD2 (7 bases). From germline, CDR1 is MNHNY and CDR2 SVGAGI (reference sequence). The CDR3 is made up of 16 amino acids. Trimming took 2 bases from V and 0 from J, leaving 12 bases between them.

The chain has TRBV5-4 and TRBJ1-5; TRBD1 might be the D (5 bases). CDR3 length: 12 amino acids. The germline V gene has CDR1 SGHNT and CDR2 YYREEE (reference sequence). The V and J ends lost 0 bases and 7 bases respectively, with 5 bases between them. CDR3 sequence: CASSLEGQPQHF. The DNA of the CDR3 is TGTGCCAGCAGCTTGGAGGGGCAGCCCCAGCATTTT.

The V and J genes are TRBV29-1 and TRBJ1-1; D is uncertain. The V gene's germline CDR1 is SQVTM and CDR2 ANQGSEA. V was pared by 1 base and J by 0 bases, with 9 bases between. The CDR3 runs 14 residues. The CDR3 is CSVEGPGMNTEAFF. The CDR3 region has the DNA TGCAGCGTTGAAGGCCCGGGGATGAACACTGAAGCTTTCTTT.

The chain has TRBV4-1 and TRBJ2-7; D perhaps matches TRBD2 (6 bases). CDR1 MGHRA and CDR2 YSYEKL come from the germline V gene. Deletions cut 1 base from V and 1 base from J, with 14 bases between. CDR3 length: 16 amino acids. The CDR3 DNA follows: TGCGCCAGCAGCCAAGCCTACCCGGGGACTTCCTACGAGCAGTACTTC. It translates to CASSQAYPGTSYEQYF.

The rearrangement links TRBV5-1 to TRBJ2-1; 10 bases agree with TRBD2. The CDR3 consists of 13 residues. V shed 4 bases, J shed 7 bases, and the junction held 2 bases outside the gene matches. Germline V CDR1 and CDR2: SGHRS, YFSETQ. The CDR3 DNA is TGCGCCAGCAGCGGTAGCGGGGGGAATGAGCAGTTCTTC. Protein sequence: CASSGSGGNEQFF.